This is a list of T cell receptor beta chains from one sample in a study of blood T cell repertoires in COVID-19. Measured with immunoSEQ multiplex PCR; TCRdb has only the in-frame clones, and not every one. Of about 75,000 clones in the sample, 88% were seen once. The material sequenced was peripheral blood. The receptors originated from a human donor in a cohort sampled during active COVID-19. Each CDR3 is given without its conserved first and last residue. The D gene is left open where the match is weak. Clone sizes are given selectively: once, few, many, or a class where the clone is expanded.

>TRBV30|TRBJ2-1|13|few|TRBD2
AWSVGLAGLNEQF
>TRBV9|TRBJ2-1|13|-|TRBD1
ASSPDRGRNNEQF
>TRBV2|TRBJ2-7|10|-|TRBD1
ANSGQAYEQY
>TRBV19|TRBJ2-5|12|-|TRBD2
ASSLPGEGETQY
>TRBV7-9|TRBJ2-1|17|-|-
ASSLPGAGVLSSYNEQF
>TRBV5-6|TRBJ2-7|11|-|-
ASSLSPSYEQY
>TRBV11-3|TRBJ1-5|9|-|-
ASSPRQPQH
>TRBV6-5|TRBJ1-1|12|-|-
ASSYGDRHTEAF
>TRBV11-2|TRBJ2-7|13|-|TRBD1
ASSGLTGGSYEQY
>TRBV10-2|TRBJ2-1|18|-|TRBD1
ASSDPPGTGNIGRYNEQF
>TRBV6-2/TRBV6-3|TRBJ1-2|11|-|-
ASSYGGSYGYT
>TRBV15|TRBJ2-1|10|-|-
ATSSSQVEQF
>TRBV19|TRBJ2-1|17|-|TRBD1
ASSTLQGAARKTSNEQF
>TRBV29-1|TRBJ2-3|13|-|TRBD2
SVGSPRGGLDTQY
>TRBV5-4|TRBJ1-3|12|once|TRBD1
ASSSDRGGNTIY
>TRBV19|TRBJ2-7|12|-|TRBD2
ASSTPGLRGEQY
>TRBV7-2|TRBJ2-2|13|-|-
ASSLQAVSTGELF
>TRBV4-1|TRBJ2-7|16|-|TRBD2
ASSQDELAGGLGYEQY
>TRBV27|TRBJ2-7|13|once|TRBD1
ASRHHGTGFDEQY